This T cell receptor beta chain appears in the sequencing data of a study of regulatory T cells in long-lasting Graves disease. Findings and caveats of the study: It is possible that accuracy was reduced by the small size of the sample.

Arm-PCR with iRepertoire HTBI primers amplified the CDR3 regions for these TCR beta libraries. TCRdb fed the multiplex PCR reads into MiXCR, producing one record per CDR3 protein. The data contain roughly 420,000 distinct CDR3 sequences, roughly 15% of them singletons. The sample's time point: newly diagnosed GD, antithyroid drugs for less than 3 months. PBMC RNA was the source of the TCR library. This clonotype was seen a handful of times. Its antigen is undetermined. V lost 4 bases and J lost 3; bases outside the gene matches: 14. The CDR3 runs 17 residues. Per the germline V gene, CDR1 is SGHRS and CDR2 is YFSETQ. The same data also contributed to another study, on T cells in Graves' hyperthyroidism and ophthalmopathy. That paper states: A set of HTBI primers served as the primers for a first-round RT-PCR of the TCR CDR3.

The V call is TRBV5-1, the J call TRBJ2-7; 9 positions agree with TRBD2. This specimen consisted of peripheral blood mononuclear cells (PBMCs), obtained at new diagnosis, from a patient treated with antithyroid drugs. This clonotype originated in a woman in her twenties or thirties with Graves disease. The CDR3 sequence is CASSHPLGSGSIYEQYF. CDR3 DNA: TGCGCCAGCAGCCACCCACTGGGTAGCGGGAGTATCTACGAGCAGTACTTC.